One T cell receptor (beta chain) is described in this entry. Unstimulated Tregs (CD4+CD25+CD127-) and CD4+CD25- non-Tregs were sorted from PBMCs. The V end was cut by 2 bases, the J end by 8 bases, with 15 bases between. Germline assignment: CDR1 MNHEY and CDR2 SVGAGI. This CDR3 is 14 amino acids long. This entry is derived from a study of Tregs in tolerant kidney transplant recipients. The assay was immunoSEQ multiplex PCR, and TCRdb's table has in-frame clones only and misses some. The profile shows roughly 80,000 clones, more than 95% of them singletons. The genes are TRBV6-5 and TRBJ1-2; perhaps TRBD1 as D (5 bases). The TCR was taken from a human donor who received a combined kidney and bone marrow transplant. Sequenced here: CD4+ T cells from blood, sampled before the transplant. CDR3 protein: CASSYLGPRGGYTF. The CDR3, as DNA: TGTGCCAGCAGTTACCTCGGCCCTCGGGGGGGCTACACCTTC.